This T cell receptor beta chain was documented in a study of blood T cells in healthy people across ages. General study findings and limits: Fewer expanded clones and more diversity marked long-lived versus aged donors. A strong correlation was found between TCR beta diversity and the percentage of naive T cells.

The CDR3 covers 16 residues. CDR1 is DFQATT, CDR2 SNEGSKA, per germline (reference sequence). With 3 bases clipped from V and 7 bases from J, the junction kept 15 bases outside the gene matches. In regard to this clonotype: Its target is unknown.

Using a J-beta primer mix together with a sample-barcoded 5' primer, a second PCR was run for 7 to 11 cycles. A single record per CDR3 protein comes from TCRdb applying MiXCR to the 5' RACE reads. The sample gives over a million distinct CDR3 sequences, less than 50% of which show up once; 15% to 20% is in the top ten. The gene calls are TRBV20-1 and TRBJ2-1; the match to TRBD2 covers 7 bases. This receptor was obtained from a woman aged 60-70 years in good health. Sequenced material: blood. The CDR3 DNA reads TGCAGTGCTAGGAATCGGGCGGGAGCCCTGGGGAATGAGCAGTTCTTC. It codes for CSARNRAGALGNEQFF.